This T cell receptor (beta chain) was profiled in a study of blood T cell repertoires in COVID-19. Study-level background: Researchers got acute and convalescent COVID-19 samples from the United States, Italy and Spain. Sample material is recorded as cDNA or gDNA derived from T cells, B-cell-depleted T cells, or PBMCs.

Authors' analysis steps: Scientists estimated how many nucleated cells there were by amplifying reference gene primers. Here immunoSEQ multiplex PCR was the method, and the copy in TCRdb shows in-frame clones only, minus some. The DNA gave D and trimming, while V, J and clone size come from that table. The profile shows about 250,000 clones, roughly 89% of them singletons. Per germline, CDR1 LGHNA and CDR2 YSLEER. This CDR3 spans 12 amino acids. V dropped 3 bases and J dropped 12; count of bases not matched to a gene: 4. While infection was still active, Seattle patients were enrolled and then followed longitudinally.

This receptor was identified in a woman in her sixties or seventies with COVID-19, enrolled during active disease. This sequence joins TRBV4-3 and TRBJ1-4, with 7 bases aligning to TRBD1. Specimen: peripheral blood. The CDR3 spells CASSHDRVQLFF. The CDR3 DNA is TGCGCCAGCAGCCACGACAGGGTTCAACTGTTTTTT.